The next 14 T cell receptor beta chains were all read from a single sample in a study of blood T cell repertoires in COVID-19. Assay: immunoSEQ multiplex PCR; the TCRdb copy retains only in-frame clones and omits some. The sample includes 160,000 or so clones, over 75% seen only once; the top ten take roughly 1.2%. The sequencing input was PBMCs or T cells enriched from blood (not recorded which). These receptors were collected from a human donor with acute COVID-19. The donor label of this sample is uncertain.

The chain employs TRBV15 and TRBJ2-5, with 8 bases aligning to TRBD2. The V segment lost 8 bases and the J segment 1 base; nucleotides outside the gene matches: 6. Per germline, CDR1 LNHNV and CDR2 YYDKDF (reference sequence). The CDR3 runs to 14 residues. The CDR3 sequence is CATRSGALQETQYF. CDR3 in DNA: TGTGCCACCCGTAGCGGGGCGCTCCAAGAGACCCAGTACTTC.

The chain uses TRBV27 and TRBJ2-7; 10 nucleotides agree with TRBD1. This CDR3 comprises 16 residues. Trimming removed 3 bases from V and 4 bases from J; junction bases left unmatched: 9. From germline, CDR1 is MNHEY and CDR2 SMNVEV (reference sequence). CDR3 sequence (DNA): TGTGCCAGCAGTTTTTCCGCCGGGACAGGGGTTTACGAGCAGTACTTC. Translation gives CASSFSAGTGVYEQYF.

In this sample, this clone turned up once. CDR3 DNA sequence: TGTGCCTGGAGTACCCAGGAAAGGGGAAGCACAGATACGCAGTATTTT. It specifies CAWSTQERGSTDTQYF. This chain links TRBV30 with TRBJ2-3; D might be TRBD1 (5 bases). Germline assignment: CDR1 GTSNPN and CDR2 SVGIG (reference sequence). This CDR3 spans 16 amino acids. V was shortened by 2 bases and J by 0 bases, with 15 bases between the two germline ends.

CDR3 protein: CASSLGTGEYYEQYF. Written as DNA, the CDR3 is TGTGCCAGCAGCTTAGGAACAGGGGAATACTACGAGCAGTACTTC. This rearrangement joins TRBV7-9 to TRBJ2-7; 7 bases are shared with TRBD1. The CDR3 is 15 amino acids. Trimming took 1 base from V and 3 from J; bases not matched to a gene: 6. Germline V CDR1 and CDR2: SEHNR, FQNEAQ (reference sequence). The entire variable domain, with the rest obtained from reference TRBV7-9 and TRBJ2-7, is as follows: DTGVSQNPRHKITKRGQNVTFRCDPISEHNRLYWYRQTLGQGPEFLTYFQNEAQLEKSRLLSDRFSAERPKGSFSTLEIQRTEQGDSAMYLCASSLGTGEYYEQYFGPGTRLTVT.

The V and J genes are TRBV9 and TRBJ1-1; possible D gene TRBD1, 6 bases. V gave up 3 bases and J gave up 2 bases, with 17 bases separating them. Germline CDR1 SGDLS, CDR2 YYNGEE. The CDR3 has 16 residues. This CDR3 reads CASSAVKQGINTEAFF. CDR3 bases: TGTGCCAGCAGCGCGGTAAAACAGGGCATTAACACTGAAGCTTTCTTT.

The chain uses TRBV5-6 and TRBJ1-6, with 7 nucleotides matching TRBD1. CDR1 and CDR2 (germline): SGHDT, YYEEEE. This CDR3 has 15 residues. V dropped 2 bases and J dropped 10; count of bases not matched to a gene: 9. The CDR3 is CASSFRDSMYSPLHF. For the CDR3, the DNA is TGTGCCAGCAGCTTCCGGGACAGCATGTACTCACCCCTCCACTTT.

The chain joins TRBV15 to TRBJ2-5; perhaps TRBD2 as D (5 bases). CDR3 length: 15 amino acids. Trimming shortened V by 1 base and J by 3 bases, and 12 bases separated the two germline ends. Germline CDR1 is LNHNV and CDR2 is YYDKDF (reference sequence). CDR3 nucleotide sequence: TGTGCCACCAGCAGAGCCGGAGAGGGAGAAGAGACCCAGTACTTC. Translated, it gives CATSRAGEGEETQYF.

This chain joins TRBV19 and TRBJ2-1; 11 bases align to TRBD1. Germline CDR1 and CDR2: LNHDA and SQIVND (reference sequence). CDR3 length equals 13 residues. V was pared by 8 bases and J by 5 bases, with 2 bases of the junction left unmatched. CDR3 bases: TGTGCCAGTGGGGACAGGGGGGACAATGAGCAGTTCTTC. Encoded protein: CASGDRGDNEQFF.

This rearrangement joins TRBV5-5 to TRBJ2-1; perhaps TRBD1 as D (6 bases). CDR1 is SGHKS, CDR2 YYEKEE, per germline (reference sequence). V was pared by 1 base and J by 6 bases, with 8 bases between. The CDR3 runs 13 residues. The CDR3 spells CASSLWGPNEQFF. In nucleotides, the CDR3 is TGTGCCAGCAGCTTGTGGGGGCCCAATGAGCAGTTCTTC.

The chain recombines TRBV5-6 with TRBJ2-3, with a tentative D call TRBD2 (5 bases). Germline loops: CDR1 SGHDT, CDR2 YYEEEE. This CDR3 is built from 15 residues. V lost 3 bases to trimming and J lost 4 bases, with 15 bases between them. The DNA for the CDR3 is TGTGCCAGCAGCTCGGTACTCCCCGGGGCAGATACGCAGTATTTT. Translating it yields CASSSVLPGADTQYF. Supplemented by reference TRBV5-6 and TRBJ2-3, the full variable domain reads DAGVTQSPTHLIKTRGQQVTLRCSPKSGHDTVSWYQQALGQGPQFIFQYYEEEERQRGNFPDRFSGHQFPNYSSELNVNALLLGDSALYLCASSSVLPGADTQYFGPGTRLTVL.

V and J are TRBV9 and TRBJ1-3, with D hard to call. CDR3 length equals 14 residues. Germline V CDR1 and CDR2: SGDLS, YYNGEE. V lost 0 bases and J lost 2, with 6 bases in between. The CDR3 DNA reads as TGTGCCAGCAGCGTAGGAGGGACTGGAAACACCATATATTTT. Protein sequence: CASSVGGTGNTIYF.

The chain employs TRBV5-4 and TRBJ2-7; TRBD1 aligns across 11 bases. J was trimmed by 5 bases and V by 9 bases; bases with no gene match: 7. Germline V gene sequence: CDR1 SGHNT, CDR2 YYREEE (reference sequence). This CDR3 has 13 amino acids. This chain's CDR3 is CAISGQGAHEQYF. CDR3 in DNA: TGTGCCATCTCTGGACAGGGGGCCCACGAGCAGTACTTC.

The chain links TRBV10-1 to TRBJ2-3, with a possible D match to TRBD2 (6 bases). The V gene's germline CDR1 is WNHNN and CDR2 SYGVQD (reference sequence). The CDR3 is 14 amino acids. V was cut by 2 bases and J by 1 base, with 7 bases left in between. DNA for the CDR3: TGCGCCAGCAGTGAGAAGCGGGGCACAGATACGCAGTATTTT. This gives the protein CASSEKRGTDTQYF.

The V gene is TRBV29-1, the J gene TRBJ1-1, with 7 bases fitting TRBD1. Germline CDR1 is SQVTM and CDR2 is ANQGSEA. The CDR3 runs to 13 residues. J was trimmed by 3 bases and V by 1 base; bases with no gene match: 2. CDR3 DNA sequence: TGCAGCGTTGAAGGCCAGGGGGACACTGAAGCTTTCTTT. Translating it yields CSVEGQGDTEAFF.